This T cell receptor (beta chain) originates from a study of CXCR3-negative and CXCR3-positive naive CD8 T cells. The authors prepared UMI-labeled TRB cDNA libraries by 5' RACE. For each CDR3 protein, TCRdb gives one entry from its re-call of the 5' RACE reads, without DNA. The listing contains approximately 58,000 distinct CDR3 sequences. CDR1 is LGHNA and CDR2 is YSLEER in the germline V gene. The CDR3 covers 15 residues. The TCR sequence derives from a human donor in good health. Some clones in this sample may be carry-over from other donors' samples. The sample taken for sequencing was naive CXCR3- CD8+ T cells from blood. As for subset: CD45RO-CCR7+CD27+CD95- naive CD8+ T cells lacking CXCR3 (TNR3-). This rearrangement joins TRBV4-3 to TRBJ2-4; no DNA is available, so the TRBD1 call from TCRdb remains unchecked. The CDR3: CASSQDRRDRYFQYF.